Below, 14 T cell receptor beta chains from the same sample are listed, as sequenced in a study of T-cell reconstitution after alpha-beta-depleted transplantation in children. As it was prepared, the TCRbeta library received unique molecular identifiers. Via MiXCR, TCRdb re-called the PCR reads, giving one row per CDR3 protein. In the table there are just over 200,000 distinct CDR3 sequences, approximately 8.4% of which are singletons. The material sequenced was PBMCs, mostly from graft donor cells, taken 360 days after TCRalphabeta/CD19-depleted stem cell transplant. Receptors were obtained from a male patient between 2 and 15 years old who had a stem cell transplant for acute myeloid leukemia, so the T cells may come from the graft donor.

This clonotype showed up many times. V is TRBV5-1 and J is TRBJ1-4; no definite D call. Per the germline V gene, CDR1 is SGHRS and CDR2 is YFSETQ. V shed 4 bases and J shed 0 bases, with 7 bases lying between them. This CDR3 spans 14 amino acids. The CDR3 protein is CASSLQSTNEKLFF. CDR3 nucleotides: TGCGCCAGCAGCCTACAGTCAACTAATGAAAAACTGTTTTTT.

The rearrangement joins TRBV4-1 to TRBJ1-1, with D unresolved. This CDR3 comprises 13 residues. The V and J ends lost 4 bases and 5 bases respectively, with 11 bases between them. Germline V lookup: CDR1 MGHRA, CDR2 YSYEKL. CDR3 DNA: TGCGCCAGCAGCCGGGTAAGTTCTACTGAAGCTTTCTTT. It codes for CASSRVSSTEAFF.

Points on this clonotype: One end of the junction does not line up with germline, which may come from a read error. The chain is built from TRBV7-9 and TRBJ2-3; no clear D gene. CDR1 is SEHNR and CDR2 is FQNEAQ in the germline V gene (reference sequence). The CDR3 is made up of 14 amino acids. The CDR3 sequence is CASSLANSRDTQYF. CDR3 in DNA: TGTGCCAGCAGCTTAGCCAACAGCAGAGATACGCAGTATTTT.

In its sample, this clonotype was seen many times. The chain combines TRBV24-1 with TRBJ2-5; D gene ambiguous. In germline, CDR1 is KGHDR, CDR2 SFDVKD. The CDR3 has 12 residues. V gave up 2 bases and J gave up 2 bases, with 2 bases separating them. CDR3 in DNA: TGTGCCACCAGTGATTCGCAAGAGACCCAGTACTTC. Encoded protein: CATSDSQETQYF.

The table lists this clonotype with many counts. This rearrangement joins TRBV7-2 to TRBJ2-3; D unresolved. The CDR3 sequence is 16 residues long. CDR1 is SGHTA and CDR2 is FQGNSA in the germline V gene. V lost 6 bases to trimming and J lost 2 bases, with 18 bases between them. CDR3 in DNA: TGTGCCAGCAGTTTTTCACCCGATATGGCCACAGATACGCAGTATTTT. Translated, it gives CASSFSPDMATDTQYF.

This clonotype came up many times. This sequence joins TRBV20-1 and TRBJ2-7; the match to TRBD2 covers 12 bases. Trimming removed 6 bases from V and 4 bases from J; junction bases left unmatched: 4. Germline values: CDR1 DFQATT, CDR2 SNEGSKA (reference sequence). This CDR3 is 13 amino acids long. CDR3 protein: CSAPGLAGYEQYF. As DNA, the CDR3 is TGCAGTGCCCCGGGACTAGCGGGTTACGAGCAGTACTTC.

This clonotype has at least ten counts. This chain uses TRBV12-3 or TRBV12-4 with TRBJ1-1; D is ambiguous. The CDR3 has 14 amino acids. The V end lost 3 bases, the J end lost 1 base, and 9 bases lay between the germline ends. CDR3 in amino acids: CASSLDQANTEAFF. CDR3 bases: TGTGCCAGCAGTTTGGACCAGGCGAACACTGAAGCTTTCTTT.

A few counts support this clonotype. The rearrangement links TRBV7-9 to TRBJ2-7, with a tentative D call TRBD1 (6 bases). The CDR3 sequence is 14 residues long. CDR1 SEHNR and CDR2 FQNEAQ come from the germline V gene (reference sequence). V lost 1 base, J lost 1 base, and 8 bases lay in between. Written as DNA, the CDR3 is TGTGCCAGCAGCTTAGGGACAGTTTCCTACGAGCAGTACTTC. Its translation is CASSLGTVSYEQYF.

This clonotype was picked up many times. In nucleotides, the CDR3 is TGTGCCACCAGCGAAACAGGGGGGACCTACAATGAGCAGTTCTTC. It codes for CATSETGGTYNEQFF. The chain uses TRBV15 and TRBJ2-1; TRBD1 agrees at 8 bases. The CDR3 sequence is 15 residues long. Trimming removed 5 bases from V and 2 bases from J; junction bases left unmatched: 5. Germline V CDR1 and CDR2: LNHNV, YYDKDF (reference sequence).

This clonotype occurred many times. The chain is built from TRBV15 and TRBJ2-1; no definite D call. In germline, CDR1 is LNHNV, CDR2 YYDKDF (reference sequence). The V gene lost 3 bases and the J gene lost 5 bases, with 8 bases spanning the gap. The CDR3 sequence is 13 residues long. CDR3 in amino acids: CATSSQLNNEQFF. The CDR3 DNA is TGTGCCACCAGCAGCCAGTTAAACAATGAGCAGTTCTTC.

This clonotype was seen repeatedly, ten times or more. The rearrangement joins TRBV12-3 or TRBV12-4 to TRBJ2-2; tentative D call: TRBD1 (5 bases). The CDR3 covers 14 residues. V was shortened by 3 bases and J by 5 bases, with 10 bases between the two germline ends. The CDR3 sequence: CASSFFAGTGELFF. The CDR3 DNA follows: TGTGCCAGCAGTTTCTTTGCAGGGACCGGGGAGCTGTTTTTT.

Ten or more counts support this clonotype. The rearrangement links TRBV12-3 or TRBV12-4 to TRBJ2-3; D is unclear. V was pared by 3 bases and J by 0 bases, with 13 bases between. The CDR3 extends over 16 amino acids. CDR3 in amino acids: CASSFELPTSTDTQYF. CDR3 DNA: TGTGCCAGCAGTTTCGAATTACCAACTAGCACAGATACGCAGTATTTT.

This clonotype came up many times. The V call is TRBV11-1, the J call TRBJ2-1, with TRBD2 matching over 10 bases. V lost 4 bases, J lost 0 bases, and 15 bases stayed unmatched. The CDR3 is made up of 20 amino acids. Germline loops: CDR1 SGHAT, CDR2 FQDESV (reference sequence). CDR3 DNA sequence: TGTGCCAGCAGCTACCTCCGGACTAGCGGCCCCCTGCGCTCCTACAATGAGCAGTTCTTC. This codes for CASSYLRTSGPLRSYNEQFF.

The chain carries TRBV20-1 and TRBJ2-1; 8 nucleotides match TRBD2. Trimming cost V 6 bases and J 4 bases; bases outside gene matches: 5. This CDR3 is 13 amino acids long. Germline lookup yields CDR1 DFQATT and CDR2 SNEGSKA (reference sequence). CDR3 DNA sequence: TGCAGTGCCCCGGGGGGGGGGTACAATGAGCAGTTCTTC. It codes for CSAPGGGYNEQFF.